Below, 5 T cell receptor beta chains from the same sample are listed, as sequenced in a study of blood T cell repertoires in COVID-19. Profiled with immunoSEQ multiplex PCR; TCRdb holds only in-frame clones, not every one. The data contain 200,000 to 250,000 clones, approximately 86% of them singletons. Sample: peripheral blood. These receptors originate from a man aged 18 to 29 with active or convalescent COVID-19.

The chain is built from TRBV11-2 and TRBJ2-5, with TRBD2 identical over 12 bases. The germline V gene has CDR1 SGHAT and CDR2 FQNNGV. V dropped 1 base and J dropped 4; count of bases not matched to a gene: 1. The CDR3 has 15 residues. The CDR3 nucleotides are TGTGCCAGCAGCTTAGTACTAGCGGGAGGAGAGACCCAGTACTTC. Amino acid sequence: CASSLVLAGGETQYF.

This clone has more than one count but fewer than ten. The chain combines TRBV7-2 with TRBJ1-5; D unclear. Germline CDR1 reads SGHTA; CDR2 reads FQGNSA. Trimming left V 5 bases short and J 3 bases short, with 14 bases between. This CDR3 is 15 amino acids long. The CDR3 loop reads CASSLTTGDNQPQHF. Here the CDR3 DNA reads TGTGCCAGCAGCCTAACGACGGGTGACAATCAGCCCCAGCATTTT.

The chain joins TRBV28 to TRBJ2-7; 8 bases are shared with TRBD1. This CDR3 spans 13 amino acids. V lost 7 bases and J lost 4; bases outside the gene matches: 6. Germline assignment: CDR1 MDHEN and CDR2 SYDVKM. Here the CDR3 DNA reads TGTGCCAGCAACGGACAGGGCCTATACGAGCAGTACTTC. Amino acids: CASNGQGLYEQYF.

This sequence joins TRBV30 and TRBJ1-1; no reliable D call. Per the germline V gene, CDR1 is GTSNPN and CDR2 is SVGIG (reference sequence). The CDR3 is made up of 14 amino acids. V was trimmed by 4 bases and J by 4 bases, leaving 16 bases between them. CDR3 loop: CAWIWAAGSTEAFF. Written as DNA, the CDR3 is TGTGCCTGGATCTGGGCAGCGGGTAGCACTGAAGCTTTCTTT.

This sequence joins TRBV6-5 and TRBJ1-3; no reliable D call. CDR3 length: 16 amino acids. Germline V gives CDR1 MNHEY, CDR2 SVGAGI. Trimming cost V 2 bases and J 7 bases, with 18 bases left between them. The CDR3 loop is CASSYTPLRRENTIYF. DNA of the CDR3: TGTGCCAGCAGTTACACTCCCTTAAGAAGGGAGAACACCATATATTTT.